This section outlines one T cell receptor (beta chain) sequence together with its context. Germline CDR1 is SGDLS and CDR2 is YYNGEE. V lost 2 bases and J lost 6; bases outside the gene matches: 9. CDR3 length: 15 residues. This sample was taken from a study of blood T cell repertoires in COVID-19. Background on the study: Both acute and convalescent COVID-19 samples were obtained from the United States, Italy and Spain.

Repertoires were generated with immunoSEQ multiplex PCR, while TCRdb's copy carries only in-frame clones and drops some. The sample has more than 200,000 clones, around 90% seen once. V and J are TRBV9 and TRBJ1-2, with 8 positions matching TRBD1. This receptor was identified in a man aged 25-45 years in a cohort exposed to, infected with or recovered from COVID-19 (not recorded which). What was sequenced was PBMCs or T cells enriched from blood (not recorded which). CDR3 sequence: CASSVDGQGYDGYTF. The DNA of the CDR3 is TGTGCCAGCAGCGTGGACGGACAGGGTTACGATGGCTACACCTTC.